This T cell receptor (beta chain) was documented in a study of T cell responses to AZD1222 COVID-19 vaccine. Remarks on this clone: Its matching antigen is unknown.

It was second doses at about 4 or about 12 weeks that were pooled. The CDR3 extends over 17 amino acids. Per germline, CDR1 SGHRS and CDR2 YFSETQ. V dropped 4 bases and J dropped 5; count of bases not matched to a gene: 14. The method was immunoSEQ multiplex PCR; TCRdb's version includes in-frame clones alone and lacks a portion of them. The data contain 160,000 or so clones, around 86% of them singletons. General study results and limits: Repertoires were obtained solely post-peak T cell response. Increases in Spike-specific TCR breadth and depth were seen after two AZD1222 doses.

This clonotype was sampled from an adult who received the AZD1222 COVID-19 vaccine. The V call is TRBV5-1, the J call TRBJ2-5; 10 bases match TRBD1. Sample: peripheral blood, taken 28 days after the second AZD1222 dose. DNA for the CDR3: TGCGCCAGCAGCCTAACAACCGGGACAGGGGCTAGGGAGACCCAGTACTTC. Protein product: CASSLTTGTGARETQYF.